This T cell receptor beta chain was observed in a study of tumor-infiltrating lymphocytes in primary liver carcinoma. Findings of the study overall: The difference in top-250-clone fraction between tumors and blood was significant, favoring tumors (p = 0.039).

A constant-region primer primed TCR beta cDNA synthesis from roughly 520 ng of total RNA. Generation of the TCR beta libraries relied on three nested multiplex PCR rounds using slightly modified ARM-PCR. A C-beta reverse primer and TRBV1-TRBV30 forward primers served in each of the first two PCR rounds, at 10 cycles apiece. A single record per CDR3 protein comes from TCRdb applying MiXCR to the multiplex PCR reads. The top ten clones hold 15% to 20% of a sample with some 180,000 distinct CDR3 sequences, 70% to 90% of them seen once. Per the germline V gene, CDR1 is MNHEY and CDR2 is SVGEGT. Trimming pared 11 bases from V and 3 bases from J, leaving 14 bases between. This CDR3 has 13 amino acids. Co-extracted RNA and DNA came from around 18-30 mg of unsorted bulk tissue. Comments on this clonotype: Its antigen remains unidentified.

The TCR sequence derives from a man aged 40-49 years with primary liver carcinoma and hepatitis B virus infection. The genes are TRBV6-2 or TRBV6-3 and TRBJ2-1; D is unclear. Specimen: tumor tissue from primary liver carcinoma. The CDR3 DNA reads TGTGCCGTCAGTTACGTAGTCTACAATGAGCAGTTCTTC. Its protein product is CAVSYVVYNEQFF.